The T cell receptor beta chain under discussion was sequenced for a study of cytomegalovirus exposure and HLA in healthy donors. V was cut by 0 bases and J by 2 bases, with 13 bases left in between. The CDR3 is 16 amino acids. Germline V gene sequence: CDR1 SGDLS, CDR2 YYNGEE. A remark on this clone: Its target is unknown.

Assay: immunoSEQ multiplex PCR; the TCRdb copy retains only in-frame clones and omits some. The table includes nearly 200,000 clones, roughly 82% detected once. Study-wide results and limits: Rarity marked most TCR sequences, yet some public TCRs occurred in many donors. Subsequent analysis found a tendency for first-cohort TCR clusters to co-occur within the 90 to 150 validation repertoires. Researchers reported that a few CMV-associated chains were confirmed in vitro as CMV antigen-specific.

The chain carries TRBV9 and TRBJ2-3, with no clear D. Sequenced: PBMCs. This TCR was sampled from a woman aged 30 to 39 in good health and CMV-seropositive. Here the CDR3 reads CASSVDPNSITDTQYF. CDR3 sequence (DNA): TGTGCCAGCAGCGTAGACCCCAACAGTATCACAGATACGCAGTATTTT.